A selection of T cell receptor beta chains follows, all from one sample in a study of T-cell reconstitution after alpha-beta-depleted transplantation in children. TCRdb passed the PCR reads through MiXCR, listing each CDR3 protein once. The table lists around 250,000 distinct CDR3 sequences, around 25% of them singletons. The starting material was PBMCs, obtained before TCRalphabeta/CD19-depleted stem cell transplant. Receptor source: a girl aged 2 to 9 with Fanconi anemia, due to receive a stem cell transplant. The CDR3 runs from the conserved cysteine through the conserved F or W. A D gene is named only where the DNA matches it firmly. Clone size, where shown, is once, few, many, or a class for clones that have expanded.

V gene	clone size	J gene	D gene	CDR3 DNA	CDR3 protein
TRBV7-2	-	TRBJ2-2	TRBD1	TGTGCCAGCAGCATGAGTCCCGGGACAGGGTACGGGGAGCTGTTTTTT	CASSMSPGTGYGELFF
TRBV28	few	TRBJ2-7	TRBD2	TGTGCCAGCCGAGCGGGGATCCCCTACGAGCAGTACTTC	CASRAGIPYEQYF
TRBV20-1	-	TRBJ1-2	-	TGCAGTGCTAGAGATGGGGCAGCGGCGTATGGCTACACCTTC	CSARDGAAAYGYTF
TRBV7-2	few	TRBJ2-5	-	TGTGCCAGCAGCTTAAGGAGCGCACAGACTTATTACCAAGAGACCCAGTACTTC	CASSLRSAQTYYQETQYF
TRBV4-2	many	TRBJ2-5	TRBD1	TGTGCCAGCAGCCAAGAAGGGGGCATACAAGAGACCCAGTACTTC	CASSQEGGIQETQYF
TRBV20-1	-	TRBJ2-7	-	TGCAGTGCTGGAGGGGGCAGGGGGATCTACGAGCAGTACTTC	CSAGGGRGIYEQYF
TRBV5-1	few	TRBJ2-3	TRBD2	TGCGCCAGCAGCTTAGGACCGGGACTAGACCCAGATACGCAGTATTTT	CASSLGPGLDPDTQYF
TRBV12-3/TRBV12-4	many	TRBJ2-5	-	TGTGCCAGCAGTTTAGAAATTGGCAGGGACGAAGAGACCCAGTACTTC	CASSLEIGRDEETQYF
TRBV29-1	few	TRBJ2-5	TRBD2	TGCAGCGTGACGACTAGCCCAGCCCCCCAGTACTTC	CSVTTSPAPQYF
TRBV20-1	-	TRBJ2-2	-	TGCAGTGCTTCTCGACAGGTGGGGAACACCGGGGAGCTGTTTTTT	CSASRQVGNTGELFF
TRBV29-1	many	TRBJ2-7	-	TGCAGCGTTGAAGCCAGCGGGCCCTCCTACGAGCAGTACTTC	CSVEASGPSYEQYF
TRBV5-1	few	TRBJ2-7	-	TGCGCCAGCAGCTTGGACGGTTACTCCTACGAGCAGTACTTC	CASSLDGYSYEQYF
TRBV4-2	once	TRBJ2-7	-	TGTGCCAGCAGCCAAGGAATTGAGAGACAGCCTTGGTTCTCCTACGAGCAGTACTTC	CASSQGIERQPWFSYEQYF
TRBV28	-	TRBJ2-7	TRBD1	TGTGCCAGCAGTTTATCCCGGACAGGGGCCACCTACGAGCAGTACTTC	CASSLSRTGATYEQYF
TRBV3-1	-	TRBJ2-1	-	TGTGCCAGCACCTTATCTTTGGGATCCTACAATGAGCAGTTCTTC	CASTLSLGSYNEQFF
TRBV7-7	-	TRBJ2-2	-	TGTGCCAGCAGCTTCGGAGAGCGGAACGGGGAGCTGTTTTTT	CASSFGERNGELFF
TRBV12-3/TRBV12-4	many	TRBJ2-7	TRBD1	TGTGCCAGCAGTTTAGGGACAGGGTTTTACGAGCAGTACTTC	CASSLGTGFYEQYF
TRBV20-1	-	TRBJ2-7	TRBD2	TGCAGTGCTAGAGATGGTGGCGGGAGGAGTTTCTACGAGCAGTACTTC	CSARDGGGRSFYEQYF
TRBV20-1	-	TRBJ2-3	-	TGCAGTGCTCAACAGGTCCCGGTGAGTACAGATACGCAGTATTTT	CSAQQVPVSTDTQYF
TRBV27	-	TRBJ2-7	-	TGTGCCAGCAGTACCCATACAGCCGGGATTTACGAGCAGTACTTC	CASSTHTAGIYEQYF
TRBV7-6	-	TRBJ2-1	-	TGTGCCAGCAGTCGTTTCAATGAGCAGTTCTTC	CASSRFNEQFF
TRBV12-3/TRBV12-4	many	TRBJ2-1	TRBD2	TGTGCCAGCAGTGCACTTAGCGGGACGAGCTCCTACAATGAGCAGTTCTTC	CASSALSGTSSYNEQFF
TRBV29-1	few	TRBJ2-4	-	TGCAGCGTTGAGGGCAGGGCAGCCAAAAACATTCAGTACTTC	CSVEGRAAKNIQYF
TRBV7-9	-	TRBJ2-1	TRBD1	TGTGCCAGCAGCTTATCGGCAGGGGGCCATGAGCAGTTCTTC	CASSLSAGGHEQFF
TRBV19	once	TRBJ1-2	TRBD1	TGTGCCAGTAGCATAGCGCCGGGACAGGGCCCTTCTGTGTTCTATGGCTACACCTTC	CASSIAPGQGPSVFYGYTF
TRBV29-1	-	TRBJ2-5	-	TGCAGCGTTGTATCGACCAACCAAGAGACCCAGTACTTC	CSVVSTNQETQYF
TRBV29-1	-	TRBJ2-7	TRBD1	TGCAGCGTTGGACAGGGTCAGTACGAGCAGTACTTC	CSVGQGQYEQYF
TRBV7-9	many	TRBJ2-7	-	TGTGCCAGCAGCGGACGGACGACCTACGAGCAGTACTTC	CASSGRTTYEQYF
TRBV29-1	few	TRBJ2-7	-	TGCAGCGTTGAATACGGGAGCGAGCAGTACTTC	CSVEYGSEQYF
TRBV18	-	TRBJ2-7	TRBD1	TGTGCCAGCTCCCCTAGAGGGGACAGTTACGAGCAGTACTTC	CASSPRGDSYEQYF
TRBV12-3/TRBV12-4	-	TRBJ2-5	-	TGTGCCAGCAGTCGAATCGCAGAGACCCAGTACTTC	CASSRIAETQYF
TRBV7-8	many	TRBJ2-1	TRBD2	TGTGCCAGCAGCTTAACTAGCGGACGCAATGAGCAGTTCTTC	CASSLTSGRNEQFF
TRBV21-1	many	TRBJ2-7	-	TGTGCCAGCAGCAAAGTGGACACCCAGACCTACGAGCAGTACTTC	CASSKVDTQTYEQYF
TRBV20-1	-	TRBJ2-7	TRBD2	TGCAGTGTATGGCCAGCGGGGGACTACGAGCAGTACTTC	CSVWPAGDYEQYF
TRBV7-6	-	TRBJ2-6	-	TGTGCCAGCAGCCCACTTTCTACGGCCAACGTCCTGACTTTC	CASSPLSTANVLTF
TRBV5-1	-	TRBJ2-1	TRBD2	TGCGCCAGCAGCTTGGTTAGCGGGGAATACAATGAGCAGTTCTTC	CASSLVSGEYNEQFF
TRBV7-6	few	TRBJ2-1	-	TGTGCCAGCAGCTTAGGGAGTAGCTCCTACAATGAGCAGTTCTTC	CASSLGSSSYNEQFF
TRBV28	-	TRBJ1-3	-	TGTGCCAGCTCGGTGTTCTCTGGAAACACCATATATTTT	CASSVFSGNTIYF
TRBV18	-	TRBJ2-3	TRBD1	TGTGCCAGCTCAACTCGACAGGGAACAGATACGCAGTATTTT	CASSTRQGTDTQYF
TRBV29-1	many	TRBJ2-3	TRBD1	TGCAGCGTGGCCGGGACAGACACCATCGATCCCACAGATACGCAGTATTTT	CSVAGTDTIDPTDTQYF
TRBV11-1	-	TRBJ2-1	-	TGTGCCAGCAGCTTAGCGCTAGGGGGAGATACCTACAATGAGCAGTTCTTC	CASSLALGGDTYNEQFF
TRBV20-1	many	TRBJ2-7	TRBD2	TGCAGTGCAACTGGACTAGCGGGTGGCGTGCAGTACTTC	CSATGLAGGVQYF
TRBV4-2	once	TRBJ2-3	TRBD2	TGTGCCAGCAGCCAAGGGACTAGCGGGGGAGCCGGCACAGATACGCAGTATTTT	CASSQGTSGGAGTDTQYF
TRBV28	few	TRBJ1-5	-	TGTGCCAGCACCAGCAATCAGCCCCAGCATTTT	CASTSNQPQHF
TRBV7-2	many	TRBJ2-1	TRBD2	TGTGCCAGCAGCTTATTCGGGGGGGGGTACAATGAGCAGTTCTTC	CASSLFGGGYNEQFF
TRBV20-1	many	TRBJ2-5	TRBD2	TGCAGTGCCCGGGGGCGCTCCGGACTAGCGGCTTTGGAGACCCAGTACTTC	CSARGRSGLAALETQYF
TRBV9	few	TRBJ2-1	-	TGTGCCAGCAGCGTAGACTCCCAACCCACCTCCTACAATGAGCAGTTCTTC	CASSVDSQPTSYNEQFF
TRBV29-1	few	TRBJ2-5	-	TGCAGCGTTGAAGGAGGAACAGGGAAGGACGGGACCCAGTACTTC	CSVEGGTGKDGTQYF
TRBV29-1	many	TRBJ2-5	TRBD1	TGCAGCGTTGGACAGGGGATGGAGACCCAGTACTTC	CSVGQGMETQYF
TRBV7-2	few	TRBJ2-1	-	TGTGCCAGCAGCTGGGACCCTAGCACCCTCTACAATGAGCAGTTCTTC	CASSWDPSTLYNEQFF